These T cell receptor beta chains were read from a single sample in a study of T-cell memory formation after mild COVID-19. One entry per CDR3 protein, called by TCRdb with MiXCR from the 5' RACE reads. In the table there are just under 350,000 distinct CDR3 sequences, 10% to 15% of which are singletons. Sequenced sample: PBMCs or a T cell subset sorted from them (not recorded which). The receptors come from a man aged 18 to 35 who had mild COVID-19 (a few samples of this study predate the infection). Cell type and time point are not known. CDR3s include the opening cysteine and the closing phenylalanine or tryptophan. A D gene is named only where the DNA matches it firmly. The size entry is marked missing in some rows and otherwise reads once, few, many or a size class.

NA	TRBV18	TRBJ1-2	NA	TGTGCCAGCTCACCACTGGTGGGGGTCTATGGCTACACCTTC	CASSPLVGVYGYTF
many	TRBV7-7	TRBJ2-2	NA	TGTGCCAGCAGCTTAGGAGGATCGAACACCGGGGAGCTGTTTTTT	CASSLGGSNTGELFF
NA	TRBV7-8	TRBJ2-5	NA	TGTGCCAGCAGCCCCCTACCGGGTCTCCCAACGGAGACCCAGTACTTC	CASSPLPGLPTETQYF
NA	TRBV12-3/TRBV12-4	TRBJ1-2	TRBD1	TGTGCCAGCACCCCGACAGGGAACTATGGCTACACCTTC	CASTPTGNYGYTF
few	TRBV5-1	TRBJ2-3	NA	TGCGCCAGCAGCTCCGCACGCCTCAGCACAGATACGCAGTATTTT	CASSSARLSTDTQYF
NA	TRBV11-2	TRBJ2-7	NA	TGTGCCAGCAGCTTAACCGGGGACTACGAGCAGTACTTC	CASSLTGDYEQYF
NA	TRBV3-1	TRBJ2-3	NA	TGTGCCAGCAGCCTTTGGGAGAAGGGGGCAGATACGCAGTATTTT	CASSLWEKGADTQYF
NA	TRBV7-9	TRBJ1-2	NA	TGTGCCAGCAGCTCAGACGTCTATGGCTACACCTTC	CASSSDVYGYTF
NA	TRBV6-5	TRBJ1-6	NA	TGTGCCAGCAGTTACCTTCGGCATTCACCCCTCCACTTT	CASSYLRHSPLHF
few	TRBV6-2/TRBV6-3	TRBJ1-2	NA	TGTGCCAGCAGTTTGGCCAGCCACTTCTATGGCTACACCTTC	CASSLASHFYGYTF
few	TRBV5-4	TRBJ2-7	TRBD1	TGTGCCAGCAGCGAGGGACAGGGAGGGACCTACGAGCAGTACTTC	CASSEGQGGTYEQYF
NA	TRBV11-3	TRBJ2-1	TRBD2	TGTGCCAGCAGCCGGACGGAGATCGGTAGCGGGGGGGCCACCTACAATGAGCAGTTCTTC	CASSRTEIGSGGATYNEQFF
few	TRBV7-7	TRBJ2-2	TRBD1	TGTGCTAGCAGCCCATCCGGGACAGGGGTGGCCGGGGAGCTGTTTTTT	CASSPSGTGVAGELFF
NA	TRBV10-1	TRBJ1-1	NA	TGCGCCAGCAGTGAGTCGATGGCCCAGTGGACTGAAGCTTTCTTT	CASSESMAQWTEAFF
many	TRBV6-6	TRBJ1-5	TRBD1	TGTGCCAGCAGTTACTCCTCCCGGGACAGGGCCCTTCGACATTTT	CASSYSSRDRALRHF
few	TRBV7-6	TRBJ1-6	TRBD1	TGTGCCAGCAGCCAACGCCGGACAGGGAGCTCCTATAATTCACCCCTCCACTTT	CASSQRRTGSSYNSPLHF
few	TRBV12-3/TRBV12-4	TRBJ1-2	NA	TGTGCCAGCAGTTTAGCGCGCGGAGCTAACTATGGCTACACCTTC	CASSLARGANYGYTF
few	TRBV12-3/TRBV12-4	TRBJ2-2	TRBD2	TGTGCCAGCAGCCGGGGTAGCGGGGGAGGCACCGGGGAGCTGTTTTTT	CASSRGSGGGTGELFF
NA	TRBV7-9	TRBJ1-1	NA	TGTGCCAGCAGCTCTCAAGTGGTTAACACTGAAGCTTTCTTT	CASSSQVVNTEAFF
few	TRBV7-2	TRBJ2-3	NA	TGTGCCAGCAGCTCAGGGCCGAGGCAGTATTTT	CASSSGPRQYF
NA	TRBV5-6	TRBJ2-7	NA	TGTGCCAGCAGCTGGGGGGACCTCGGCCACGAGCAGTACTTC	CASSWGDLGHEQYF
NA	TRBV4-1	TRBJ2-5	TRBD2	TGCGCCAGCAGGGGGACTAGCGGGGAAGAGACCCAGTACTTC	CASRGTSGEETQYF
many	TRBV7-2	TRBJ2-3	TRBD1	TGTGCCAGCTTACCCTGGACAGGGGGTTTGGATACGCAGTATTTT	CASLPWTGGLDTQYF
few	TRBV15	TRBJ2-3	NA	TGTGCCACCAGCAGAATCGGGGATACGCAGTATTTT	CATSRIGDTQYF
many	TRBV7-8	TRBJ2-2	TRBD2	TGTGCCAGCAGCCAACTAGCGGGGGGTTCCTCCGGGGAGCTGTTTTTT	CASSQLAGGSSGELFF
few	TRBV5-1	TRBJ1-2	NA	TGCGCCAGCAGCCCCCGGTTCTATGGCTACACCTTC	CASSPRFYGYTF
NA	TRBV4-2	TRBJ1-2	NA	TGTGCCAGCAGCCAAGAGGATGGCTACACCTTC	CASSQEDGYTF
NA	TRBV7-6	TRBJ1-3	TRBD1	TGTGCCAGCAGCTCAACAGGGGTCTCTGGAAACACCATATATTTT	CASSSTGVSGNTIYF
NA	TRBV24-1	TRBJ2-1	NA	TGTGCCACCAGTGATCCTTTTGGGGGCGTGCAGTTCTTC	CATSDPFGGVQFF
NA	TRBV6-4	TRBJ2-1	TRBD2	TGTGCCAGCACCGAGACTAGCGCGTATGAGCAGTTCTTC	CASTETSAYEQFF
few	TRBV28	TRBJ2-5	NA	TGTGCCAGCAGTTGGGGGGCCCAAGAGACCCAGTACTTC	CASSWGAQETQYF
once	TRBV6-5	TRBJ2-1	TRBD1	TGTGCCAGCAATCAGAGACAGGGGGCGTTTTATGAGCAGTTCTTC	CASNQRQGAFYEQFF
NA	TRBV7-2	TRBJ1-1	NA	TGTGCCAGCAGCCTAAGACAGAGACAAGCGAACACTGAAGCTTTCTTT	CASSLRQRQANTEAFF
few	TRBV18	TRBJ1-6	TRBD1	TGTGCCAGCTCACAACAGGGGCTAAATAATTCACCCCTCCACTTT	CASSQQGLNNSPLHF
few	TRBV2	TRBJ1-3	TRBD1	TGTGCCAGCAGTCGGACAGGGATCTCTGGAAACACCATATATTTT	CASSRTGISGNTIYF
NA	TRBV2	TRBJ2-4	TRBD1	TGTGCCAGCAGTGACAGGGGGAAAAACATTCAGTACTTC	CASSDRGKNIQYF
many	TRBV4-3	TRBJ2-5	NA	TGCGCCAGCAGCCAAGATACAGGGACGAGGACCCAGTACTTC	CASSQDTGTRTQYF
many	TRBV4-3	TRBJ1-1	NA	TGCGCCACATGGAACACTGAAGCTTTCTTT	CATWNTEAFF
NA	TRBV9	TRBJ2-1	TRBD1	TGTGCCAGCAGCACCCGACAGGGTAACAATGAGCAGTTCTTC	CASSTRQGNNEQFF
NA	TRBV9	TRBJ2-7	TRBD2	TGTGCCAGCAGCGAGTTTAGCGGGGGAACGGGGGAGCAGTACTTC	CASSEFSGGTGEQYF
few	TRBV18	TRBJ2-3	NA	TGTGCCAGCTCACCTCTAGGTCCCGGAGGCTCAGATACGCAGTATTTT	CASSPLGPGGSDTQYF
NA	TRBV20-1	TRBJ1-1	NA	TGCAGTGCTAAGGGCGGTACTATGAACACTGAAGCTTTCTTT	CSAKGGTMNTEAFF
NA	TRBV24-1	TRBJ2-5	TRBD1	TGTGCCACCAGTGATCTCAGACAGGGGGTCCTCCAAGAGACCCAGTACTTC	CATSDLRQGVLQETQYF
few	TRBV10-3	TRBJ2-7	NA	TGTGCCATCAGGGACAGCGGTGGCTCCTACGAGCAGTACTTC	CAIRDSGGSYEQYF
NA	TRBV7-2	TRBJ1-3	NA	TGTGCCAGCAGCTTCCAGGGAGCTGGAAACACCATATATTTT	CASSFQGAGNTIYF
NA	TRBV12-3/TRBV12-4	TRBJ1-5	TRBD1	TGTGCCAGCAGTTTTAAAATTGGGCAGGGGGTTGGCGTGGTTCAGCCCCAGCATTTT	CASSFKIGQGVGVVQPQHF
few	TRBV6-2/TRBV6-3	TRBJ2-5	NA	TGTGCCAGCAGTTACGGCCTGGGGAGTACGGAGACCCAGTACTTC	CASSYGLGSTETQYF
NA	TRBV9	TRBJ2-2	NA	TGTGCCAGCAGCGTAGTAGGGTCGGCCGGGGAGCTGTTTTTT	CASSVVGSAGELFF
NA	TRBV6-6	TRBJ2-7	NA	TGTGCCAGCAGTTACCCGATGACAGGTCCGTTGAACTTC	CASSYPMTGPLNF
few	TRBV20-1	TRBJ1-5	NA	TGCAGTGCTAGGGGTCAGCCCTATAGCAATCAGCCCCAGCATTTT	CSARGQPYSNQPQHF
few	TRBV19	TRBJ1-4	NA	TGTGCCAGTAGATTCCGCAGGGGAAATGAAAAACTGTTTTTT	CASRFRRGNEKLFF
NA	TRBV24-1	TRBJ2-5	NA	TGTGCCGGGGCGATTCCCCAAGAGACCCAGTACTTC	CAGAIPQETQYF
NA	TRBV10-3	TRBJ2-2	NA	TGTGCCATCAGTGACGGGTCCGGGGAGCTGTTTTTT	CAISDGSGELFF
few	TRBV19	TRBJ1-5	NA	TGTGCCAGTAGTATCAGGAGGGATCAGCCCCAGCATTTT	CASSIRRDQPQHF